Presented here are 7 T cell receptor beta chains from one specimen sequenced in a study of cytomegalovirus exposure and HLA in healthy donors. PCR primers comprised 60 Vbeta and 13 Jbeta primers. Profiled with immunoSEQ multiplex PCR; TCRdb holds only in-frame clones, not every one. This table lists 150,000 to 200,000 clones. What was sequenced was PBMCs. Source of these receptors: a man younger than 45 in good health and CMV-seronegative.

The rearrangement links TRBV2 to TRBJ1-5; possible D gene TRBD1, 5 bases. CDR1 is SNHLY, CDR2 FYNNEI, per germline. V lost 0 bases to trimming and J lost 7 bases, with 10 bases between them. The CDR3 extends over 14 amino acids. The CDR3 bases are TGTGCCAGCAGTGAAGCGCTAGGGGTGCAGCCCCAGCATTTT. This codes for CASSEALGVQPQHF.

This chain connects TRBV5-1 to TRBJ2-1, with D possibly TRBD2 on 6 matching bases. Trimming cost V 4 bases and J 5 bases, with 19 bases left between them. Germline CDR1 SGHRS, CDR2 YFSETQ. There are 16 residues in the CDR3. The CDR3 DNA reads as TGCGCCAGCAGCGGGGGGTGGGGCGGCACCGACAATGAGCAGTTCTTC. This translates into CASSGGWGGTDNEQFF.

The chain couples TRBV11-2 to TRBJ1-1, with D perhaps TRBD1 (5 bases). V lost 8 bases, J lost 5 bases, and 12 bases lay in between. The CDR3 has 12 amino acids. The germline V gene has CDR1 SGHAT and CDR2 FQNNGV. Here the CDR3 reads CASGHTRTEAFF. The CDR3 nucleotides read TGTGCCAGCGGACACACGAGGACTGAAGCTTTCTTT.

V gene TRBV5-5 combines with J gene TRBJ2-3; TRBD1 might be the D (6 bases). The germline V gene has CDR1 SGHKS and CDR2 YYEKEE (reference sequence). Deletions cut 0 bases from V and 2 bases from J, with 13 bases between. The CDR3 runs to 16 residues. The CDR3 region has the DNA TGTGCCAGCAGCTTGGGGGTGACAGGACTCACAGATACGCAGTATTTT. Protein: CASSLGVTGLTDTQYF.

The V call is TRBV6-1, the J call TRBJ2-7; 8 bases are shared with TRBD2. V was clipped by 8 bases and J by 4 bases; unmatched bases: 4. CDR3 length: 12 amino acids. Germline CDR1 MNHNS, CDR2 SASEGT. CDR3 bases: TGTGCCAGCGGGCTAGCGGGTTACGAGCAGTACTTC. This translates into CASGLAGYEQYF.

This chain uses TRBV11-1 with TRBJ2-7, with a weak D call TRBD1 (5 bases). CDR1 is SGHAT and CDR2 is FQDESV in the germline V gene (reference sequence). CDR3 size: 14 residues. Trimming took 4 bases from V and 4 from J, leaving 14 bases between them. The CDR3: CASSSRQGSYEQYF. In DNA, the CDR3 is TGTGCCAGCAGCTCCAGGCAGGGTTCGTACGAGCAGTACTTC. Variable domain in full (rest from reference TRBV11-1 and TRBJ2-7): EAEVAQSPRYKITEKSQAVAFWCDPISGHATLYWYRQILGQGPELLVQFQDESVVDDSQLPKDRFSAERLKGVDSTLKIQPAELGDSAMYLCASSSRQGSYEQYFGPGTRLTVT.

The CDR3: CASSSGLAGVNTDTQYF. CDR3 coding DNA: TGTGCCAGCAGTTCAGGACTAGCGGGAGTTAATACAGATACGCAGTATTTT. The chain joins TRBV7-2 to TRBJ2-3; 13 bases map to TRBD2. CDR3 length: 17 amino acids. The germline gives CDR1 SGHTA, CDR2 FQGNSA. The trim removed 6 bases at V and 3 bases at J, leaving 9 bases unmatched.